This T cell receptor beta chain came from a study of patients and donors after allogeneic stem cell transplantation. Germline V gene data show CDR1 as LNHDA and CDR2 as SQIVND (reference sequence). CDR3 size: 11 residues. V shed 7 bases and J 5 bases; nucleotides not matched to a gene: 1. One entry per CDR3 protein results from TCRdb running MiXCR on the RT-PCR reads. Here the sample spans about 960,000 distinct CDR3 sequences, about a sixth being singletons. The chain joins TRBV19 to TRBJ2-5; 7 bases are shared with TRBD1. The sequence came from a human donor who was either an allogeneic HSCT recipient or a stem cell or donor lymphocyte infusion donor (not recorded which). It is not recorded whose cells these are; they may come from a transplant donor. Sequences were obtained from blood, either unsorted or a sorted T cell fraction (not recorded which). The CDR3 spells CASTDRETQYF. The CDR3 bases are TGTGCCAGTACGGACAGGGAGACCCAGTACTTC.